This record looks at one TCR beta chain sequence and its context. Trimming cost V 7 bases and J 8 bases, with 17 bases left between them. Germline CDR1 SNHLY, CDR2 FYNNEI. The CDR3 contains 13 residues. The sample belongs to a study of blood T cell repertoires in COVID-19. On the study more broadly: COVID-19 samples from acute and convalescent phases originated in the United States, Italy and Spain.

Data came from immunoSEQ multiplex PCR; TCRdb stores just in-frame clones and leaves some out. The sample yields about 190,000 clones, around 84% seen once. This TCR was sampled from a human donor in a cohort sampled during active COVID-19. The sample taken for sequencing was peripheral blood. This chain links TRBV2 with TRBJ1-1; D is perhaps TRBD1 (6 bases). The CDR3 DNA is TGTGCCAGCATCAACTCAGGGGTCGGGGAAGCTTTCTTT. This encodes CASINSGVGEAFF.